Below are 31 T cell receptor beta chains sequenced from a single sample in a study of T-cell memory formation after mild COVID-19. TCRdb ran MiXCR on the 5' RACE reads and lists one entry per CDR3 protein. The repertoire holds about 190,000 distinct CDR3 sequences, with around 18% as singletons. Specimen: PBMCs or a T cell subset sorted from them (not recorded which). These receptors all come from an adult woman who had mild COVID-19 (a few samples of this study predate the infection). Cell type and time point are not known.

V gene TRBV12-3 or TRBV12-4 combines with J gene TRBJ2-7; D not certain. The CDR3 loop spans 13 amino acids. V dropped 6 bases and J dropped 3 bases, with 12 bases sitting between them. In DNA form, the CDR3 reads TGTGCCAGCAGCCTTACCGTTATCTACGAGCAGTACTTC. Translating gives CASSLTVIYEQYF.

This clonotype came up a few times. The J gene is TRBJ1-2, the V gene TRBV20-1; 10 bases agree with TRBD1. The germline V gene encodes CDR1 DFQATT and CDR2 SNEGSKA (reference sequence). Losses at the gene ends were 4 bases for V and 5 bases for J; bases not matched to a gene: 10. This CDR3 has 15 residues. CDR3 region: CSAIPGQGMGYGYTF. CDR3 nucleotides: TGCAGTGCTATACCGGGACAGGGGATGGGTTATGGCTACACCTTC.

This clonotype was seen at least ten times. The J gene is TRBJ1-5, the V gene TRBV20-1; TRBD1 agrees at 12 bases. Germline CDR1 is DFQATT and CDR2 is SNEGSKA (reference sequence). The CDR3 runs 14 residues. The trim removed 6 bases at V and 6 bases at J, leaving 6 bases unmatched. The CDR3 DNA sequence: TGCAGTGCGGGGGACAGGGGGCGCTTTCAGCCCCAGCATTTT. Its translation is CSAGDRGRFQPQHF.

CDR3 sequence reads: CSTTGTLYGYTF. DNA of the CDR3: TGCAGCACCACCGGGACTTTATATGGCTACACCTTC. This chain links TRBV29-1 with TRBJ1-2; D possibly corresponds to TRBD1 (5 bases). V was pared by 8 bases and J by 5 bases, with 15 bases between. The CDR3 consists of 12 residues. Looked up from germline, CDR1 is SQVTM and CDR2 is ANQGSEA.

There are a few counts of this clonotype. This chain connects TRBV6-6 to TRBJ2-4, with D perhaps matching TRBD1 (7 bases). The ends were cut back, 4 bases at V and 3 bases at J, with 19 bases in the middle. This CDR3 comprises 17 residues. Looked up from germline, CDR1 is MNHNY and CDR2 is SVGAGI (reference sequence). The CDR3 sequence: CASSLFNNRGLKNIQYF. The CDR3 DNA is TGTGCCAGCAGTTTATTCAACAACAGGGGACTCAAAAACATTCAGTACTTC.

The V gene is TRBV7-3, the J gene TRBJ2-6; D may be TRBD2 (6 bases). CDR3 length equals 17 residues. Trimming pared 5 bases from V and 0 bases from J, leaving 14 bases between. CDR1 is SGHTA, CDR2 FQGTGA, per germline. The CDR3 loop reads CASSPRDGGSGANVLTF. Written as DNA, the CDR3 is TGTGCCAGCAGCCCCCGGGACGGGGGCTCTGGGGCCAACGTCCTGACTTTC. The full variable domain, with the rest looked up from reference TRBV7-3 and TRBJ2-6, is GAGVSQTPSNKVTEKGKYVELRCDPISGHTALYWYRQSLGQGPEFLIYFQGTGAADDSGLPNDRFFAVRPEGSVSTLKIQRTERGDSAVYLCASSPRDGGSGANVLTFGAGSRLTVL.

V usage is TRBV7-9 and J usage is TRBJ1-1; D may be TRBD1 (5 bases). The germline V gene has CDR1 SEHNR and CDR2 FQNEAQ (reference sequence). V was cut by 5 bases and J by 4 bases, with 17 bases left in between. The CDR3 length is 15 residues. CDR3 nucleotides: TGTGCCAGCAGCATACTTGGACAAAGAGGCACTGAAGCTTTCTTT. The encoded protein is CASSILGQRGTEAFF.

The rearrangement uses TRBV15 and TRBJ2-5; D assignment may be TRBD1 or TRBD2 (6 bases each). The germline V gene encodes CDR1 LNHNV and CDR2 YYDKDF (reference sequence). Trimming took 6 bases from V and 5 from J, leaving 19 bases between them. The CDR3 contains 15 residues. CDR3 protein: CATRTRGGPSETQYF. The CDR3 DNA reads as TGTGCCACCAGGACCCGTGGGGGGCCGTCGGAGACCCAGTACTTC.

The chain joins TRBV12-3 or TRBV12-4 to TRBJ2-3; 12 bases are a match to TRBD1. The CDR3 has 18 amino acids. The V and J ends lost 2 bases and 7 bases, in that order; junction bases with no gene match: 13. CDR3 sequence (DNA): TGTGCCAGCAGTTTATCTCGGGGCGGGACAGGGGGCCTCAATACGCAGTATTTT. Residues: CASSLSRGGTGGLNTQYF.

CDR3 nucleotides: TGTGCCAGCAGCGCCCGAGAGGGCAGGGGGCAAGAGACCCAGTACTTC. It codes for CASSAREGRGQETQYF. This sequence joins TRBV9 and TRBJ2-5; 7 bases are shared with TRBD1. CDR1 SGDLS and CDR2 YYNGEE come from the germline V gene. The CDR3 is 16 amino acids. The ends lost 3 bases at V and 2 bases at J; junction bases unmatched: 10.

This clonotype was detected a few times. The chain joins TRBV5-1 to TRBJ1-1, with TRBD1 as a possible D gene (6 bases). V was trimmed by 4 bases and J by 0 bases, leaving 10 bases between them. The germline V gene has CDR1 SGHRS and CDR2 YFSETQ. The CDR3 runs to 14 residues. CDR3 nucleotide sequence: TGCGCCAGCAGCCCGGGACACTTGAACACTGAAGCTTTCTTT. The encoded protein is CASSPGHLNTEAFF.

The chain recombines TRBV19 with TRBJ1-5; no clear D. V lost 5 bases and J 2 bases, leaving 7 bases between the germline ends. This CDR3 spans 13 amino acids. Looked up from germline, CDR1 is LNHDA and CDR2 is SQIVND (reference sequence). The CDR3 protein is CASSRAGNQPQHF. The CDR3 nucleotides read TGTGCCAGTAGTCGGGCAGGCAATCAGCCCCAGCATTTT.

This clonotype was detected a few times. The chain links TRBV12-3 or TRBV12-4 to TRBJ1-4; TRBD1 is a possible D gene (5 bases). The CDR3 runs 12 residues. V was cut by 2 bases and J by 14 bases, with 12 bases left in between. The CDR3 DNA reads as TGTGCCAGCAGTTTAAACCAGGGTCAGCTGTTTTTT. It codes for CASSLNQGQLFF.

The sample holds many counts of this clonotype. The rearrangement uses TRBV3-1 and TRBJ2-7; no reliable D call. CDR3 size: 14 residues. Germline CDR1 is LGHDT and CDR2 is YNNKEL (reference sequence). Between the trimmed V and J ends, which lost 2 bases and 3 bases, there was a span of 11 bases. The CDR3 DNA sequence: TGTGCCAGCAGCCAAAGCAGGCAATACTACGAGCAGTACTTC. Its protein product is CASSQSRQYYEQYF.

This chain connects TRBV5-5 to TRBJ1-2; D gene uncertain. The length of the CDR3 is 12 residues. Germline values: CDR1 SGHKS, CDR2 YYEKEE (reference sequence). Trimming removed 0 bases from V and 5 bases from J, with 5 bases in between. DNA for the CDR3: TGTGCCAGCAGCTTGGGGCTTTATGGCTACACCTTC. It codes for CASSLGLYGYTF.

This clonotype turned up a few times. The CDR3 sequence: CASSQVSRVNTEAFF. CDR3 bases: TGCGCCAGCAGCCAAGTCAGTCGGGTGAACACTGAAGCTTTCTTT. The gene calls are TRBV4-1 and TRBJ1-1, with D hard to call. Germline-derived CDR1 and CDR2 are MGHRA and YSYEKL. Trimming left V 1 base short and J 0 bases short, with 9 bases between. The CDR3 has 15 amino acids.

In its sample, this clonotype was seen a few times. This chain joins TRBV30 and TRBJ2-1, with D unresolved. Germline V gene lookup returns CDR1 GTSNPN and CDR2 SVGIG (reference sequence). The ends were cut back, 4 bases at V and 6 bases at J, with 16 bases in the middle. The CDR3 runs to 14 residues. The CDR3 loop reads CAWKHGPGTNEQFF. The CDR3 region has the DNA TGTGCCTGGAAACACGGACCAGGAACCAATGAGCAGTTCTTC. Combining the CDR3 with reference TRBV30 and TRBJ2-1 gives the whole variable domain SQTIHQWPATLVQPVGSPLSLECTVEGTSNPNLYWYRQAAGRGLQLLFYSVGIGQISSEVPQNLSASRPQDRQFILSSKKLLLSDSGFYLCAWKHGPGTNEQFFGPGTRLTVL.

This clonotype has more than one count but fewer than ten. The chain recombines TRBV7-2 with TRBJ2-3; TRBD2 agrees at 8 bases. The CDR3 sequence is 16 residues long. CDR1 is SGHTA, CDR2 FQGNSA, per germline. The V and J ends lost 3 bases and 1 base, in that order; junction bases with no gene match: 6. The CDR3 protein is CASSLRDGGGTDTQYF. The CDR3, as DNA: TGTGCCAGCAGCTTGCGTGACGGGGGGGGCACAGATACGCAGTATTTT.

This clonotype was counted only a few times. The chain joins TRBV7-8 to TRBJ1-5; D is uncertain. Trimming removed 5 bases from V and 4 bases from J, with 9 bases in between. The CDR3 runs to 13 residues. Germline V gives CDR1 SGHVS, CDR2 FQNEAQ. The CDR3 DNA is TGTGCCAGCAGCCCCCACGTTAATCAGCCCCAGCATTTT. It codes for CASSPHVNQPQHF.

This chain links TRBV6-2 or TRBV6-3 with TRBJ2-1; maybe TRBD1 (5 bases). The V end lost 0 bases, the J end lost 6 bases, and 15 bases lay between the germline ends. There are 16 residues in the CDR3. Germline V gene data show CDR1 as MNHEY and CDR2 as SVGEGT. CDR3 amino acids: CASSYSGRGRVNEQFF. As DNA, the CDR3 is TGTGCCAGCAGTTACTCGGGAAGGGGAAGGGTCAATGAGCAGTTCTTC.

The chain uses TRBV5-4 and TRBJ1-1; no reliable D call. The CDR3 consists of 14 residues. V gave up 1 base and J gave up 1 base, with 8 bases separating them. CDR1 SGHNT and CDR2 YYREEE come from the germline V gene (reference sequence). CDR3 sequence (DNA): TGTGCCAGCAGCTTGTCTGGGAGGAACACTGAAGCTTTCTTT. It specifies CASSLSGRNTEAFF.

The V gene is TRBV7-9, the J gene TRBJ2-3; 8 nucleotides agree with TRBD1. V shed 6 bases, J shed 2 bases, and the junction held 7 bases outside the gene matches. This CDR3 is 15 amino acids long. Germline V CDR1 and CDR2: SEHNR, FQNEAQ (reference sequence). As DNA, the CDR3 is TGTGCCAGCAGTCTCAGGGGGCCTGACACAGATACGCAGTATTTT. Its protein is CASSLRGPDTDTQYF. Supplemented by reference TRBV7-9 and TRBJ2-3, the full variable domain reads DTGVSQNPRHKITKRGQNVTFRCDPISEHNRLYWYRQTLGQGPEFLTYFQNEAQLEKSRLLSDRFSAERPKGSFSTLEIQRTEQGDSAMYLCASSLRGPDTDTQYFGPGTRLTVL.

The sample holds a few counts of this clonotype. This sequence joins TRBV12-3 or TRBV12-4 and TRBJ2-1; TRBD2 matches at 12 bases. J lost 9 bases, V lost 1 base, and 7 bases had no gene match. The CDR3 covers 16 residues. This CDR3 reads CASSLGLAGVWFEQFF. In DNA, the CDR3 is TGTGCCAGCAGTTTAGGACTAGCGGGAGTGTGGTTTGAGCAGTTCTTC.

The chain couples TRBV29-1 to TRBJ2-1; 7 nucleotides agree with TRBD1. The junction had 16 bases not matched to a gene; V was cut back by 1 base and J by 7 bases. Germline V CDR1 and CDR2: SQVTM, ANQGSEA. The CDR3 is made up of 17 amino acids. CDR3 loop: CSVEAGGQGKSLNEQFF. CDR3 coding DNA: TGCAGCGTTGAAGCAGGGGGACAAGGGAAGAGTTTGAATGAGCAGTTCTTC.

The chain recombines TRBV5-5 with TRBJ2-7; D might be TRBD1 or TRBD2, each matching 5 bases. CDR3 length: 14 amino acids. Between the trimmed V and J ends, which lost 3 bases and 6 bases, there was a span of 16 bases. CDR1 is SGHKS, CDR2 YYEKEE, per germline (reference sequence). Written as DNA, the CDR3 is TGTGCCAGCAGCTCCGCCGGGACCGCGAGCGAGCAGTACTTC. Translation gives CASSSAGTASEQYF.

V usage is TRBV25-1 and J usage is TRBJ1-5; 7 bases are shared with TRBD1. The CDR3 is 14 residues long. J gave up 0 bases and V 6 bases, and 2 bases lay outside the gene matches. The germline V gene has CDR1 MGHDK and CDR2 SYGVNS. Here the CDR3 reads CASRGTDSNQPQHF. The CDR3 nucleotides read TGTGCCAGCAGAGGGACAGATAGCAATCAGCCCCAGCATTTT.

This chain connects TRBV15 to TRBJ1-1, with 7 bases fitting TRBD1. The CDR3 extends over 14 amino acids. Germline V gives CDR1 LNHNV, CDR2 YYDKDF (reference sequence). V lost 6 bases, J lost 3 bases, and 7 bases stayed unmatched. The CDR3 DNA sequence: TGTGCCACCAGAGGACAGGTTTTGGACACTGAAGCTTTCTTT. Protein: CATRGQVLDTEAFF.

This clonotype was recorded many times. This sequence joins TRBV30 and TRBJ1-5; D ambiguous. Germline-derived CDR1 and CDR2 are GTSNPN and SVGIG (reference sequence). Trimming left V 2 bases short and J 5 bases short, with 10 bases between. The CDR3 is made up of 13 amino acids. The CDR3 DNA sequence: TGTGCCTGGAGTTTAGCTGGGGATCAGCCCCAGCATTTT. This translates into CAWSLAGDQPQHF.

The rearrangement links TRBV11-3 to TRBJ2-1; maybe TRBD2 (6 bases). The ends were cut back, 5 bases at V and 9 bases at J, with 20 bases in the middle. The CDR3 sequence is 15 residues long. Germline CDR1 SGHNT, CDR2 YENEEA. The CDR3 sequence is CASSSSGVLFSEQFF. The DNA of the CDR3 is TGTGCCAGCAGCAGTTCGGGAGTTCTATTCAGTGAGCAGTTCTTC.

The chain is built from TRBV27 and TRBJ2-7, with D possibly called TRBD1 or TRBD2 (5 bases each). The germline V gene has CDR1 MNHEY and CDR2 SMNVEV (reference sequence). CDR3 length equals 16 residues. Trimming left V 0 bases short and J 0 bases short, with 12 bases between. This CDR3 is CASSLSGTMSSYEQYF. DNA of the CDR3: TGTGCCAGCAGTTTATCCGGGACCATGAGCTCCTACGAGCAGTACTTC.

The chain is built from TRBV7-9 and TRBJ2-7; D could derive from TRBD1 or TRBD2 (5 bases each). V gave up 3 bases and J gave up 5 bases, with 8 bases separating them. This CDR3 contains 12 residues. Germline CDR1 reads SEHNR; CDR2 reads FQNEAQ (reference sequence). The CDR3 here is CASSFGDHEQYF. CDR3 nucleotides: TGTGCCAGCAGCTTTGGGGACCACGAGCAGTACTTC.